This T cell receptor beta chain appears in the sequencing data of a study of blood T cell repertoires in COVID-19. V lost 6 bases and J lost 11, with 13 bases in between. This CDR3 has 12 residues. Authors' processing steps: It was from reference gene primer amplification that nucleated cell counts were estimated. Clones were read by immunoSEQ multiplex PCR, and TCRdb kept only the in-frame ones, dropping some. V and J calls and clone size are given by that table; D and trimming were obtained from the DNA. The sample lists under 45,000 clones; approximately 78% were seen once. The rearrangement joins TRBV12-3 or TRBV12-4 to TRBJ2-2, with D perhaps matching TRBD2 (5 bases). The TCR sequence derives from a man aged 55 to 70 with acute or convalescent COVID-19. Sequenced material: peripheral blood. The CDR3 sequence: CASRNHRGELFF. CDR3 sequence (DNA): TGTGCCAGCAGGAACCACCGGGGTGAGCTGTTTTTT.